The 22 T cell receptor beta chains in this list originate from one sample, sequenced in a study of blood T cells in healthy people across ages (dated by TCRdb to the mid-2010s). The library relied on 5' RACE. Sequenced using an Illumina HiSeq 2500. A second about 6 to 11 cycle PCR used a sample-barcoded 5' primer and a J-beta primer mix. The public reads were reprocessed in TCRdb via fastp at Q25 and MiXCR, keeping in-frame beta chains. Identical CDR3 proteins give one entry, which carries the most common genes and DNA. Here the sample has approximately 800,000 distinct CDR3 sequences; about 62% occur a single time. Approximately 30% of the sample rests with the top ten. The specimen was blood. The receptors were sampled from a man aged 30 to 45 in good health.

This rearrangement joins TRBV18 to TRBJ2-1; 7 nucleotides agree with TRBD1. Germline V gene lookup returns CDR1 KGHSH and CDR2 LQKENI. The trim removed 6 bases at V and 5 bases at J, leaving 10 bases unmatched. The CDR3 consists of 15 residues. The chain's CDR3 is CASSPISGQNNEQFF. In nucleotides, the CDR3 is TGTGCCAGCTCGCCTATCTCGGGACAGAACAATGAGCAGTTCTTC.

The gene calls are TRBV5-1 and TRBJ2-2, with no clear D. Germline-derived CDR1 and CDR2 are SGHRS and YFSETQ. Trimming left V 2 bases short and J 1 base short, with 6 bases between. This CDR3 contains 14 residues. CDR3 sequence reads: CASSFTMNTGELFF. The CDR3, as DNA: TGCGCCAGCAGCTTCACTATGAACACCGGGGAGCTGTTTTTT.

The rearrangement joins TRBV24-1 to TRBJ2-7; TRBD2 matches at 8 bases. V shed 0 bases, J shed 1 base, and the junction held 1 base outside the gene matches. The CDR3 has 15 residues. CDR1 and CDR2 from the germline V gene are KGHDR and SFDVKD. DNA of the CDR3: TGTGCCACCAGTGATTTGCGGGGGGGATCCTACGAGCAGTACTTC. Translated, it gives CATSDLRGGSYEQYF.

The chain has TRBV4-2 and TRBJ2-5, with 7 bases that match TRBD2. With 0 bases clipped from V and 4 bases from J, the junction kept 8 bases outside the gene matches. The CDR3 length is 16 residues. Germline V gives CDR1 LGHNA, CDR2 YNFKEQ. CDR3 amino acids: CASSQEGGRERETQYF. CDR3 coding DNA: TGTGCCAGCAGCCAAGAAGGCGGGAGAGAGCGAGAGACCCAGTACTTC.

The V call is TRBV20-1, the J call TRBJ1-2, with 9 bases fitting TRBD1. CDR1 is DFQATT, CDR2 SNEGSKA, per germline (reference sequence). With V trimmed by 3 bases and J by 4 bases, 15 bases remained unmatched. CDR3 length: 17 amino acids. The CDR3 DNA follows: TGCAGTGCTAGGGGCGGGACAGGGCCCGAACCCATCTATGGCTACACCTTC. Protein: CSARGGTGPEPIYGYTF.

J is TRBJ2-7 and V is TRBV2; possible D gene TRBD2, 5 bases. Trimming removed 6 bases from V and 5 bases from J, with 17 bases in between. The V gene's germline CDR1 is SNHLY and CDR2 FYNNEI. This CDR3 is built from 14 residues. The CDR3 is CASRVEAYTNEQYF. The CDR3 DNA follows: TGTGCCAGCAGGGTGGAGGCTTACACCAACGAGCAGTACTTC.

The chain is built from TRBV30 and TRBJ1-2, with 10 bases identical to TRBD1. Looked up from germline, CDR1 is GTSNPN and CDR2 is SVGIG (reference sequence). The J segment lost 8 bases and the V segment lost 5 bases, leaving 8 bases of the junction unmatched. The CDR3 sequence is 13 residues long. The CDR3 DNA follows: TGTGCCTGGCGACCGGGACAGGGGTCCGGCTACACCTTC. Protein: CAWRPGQGSGYTF.

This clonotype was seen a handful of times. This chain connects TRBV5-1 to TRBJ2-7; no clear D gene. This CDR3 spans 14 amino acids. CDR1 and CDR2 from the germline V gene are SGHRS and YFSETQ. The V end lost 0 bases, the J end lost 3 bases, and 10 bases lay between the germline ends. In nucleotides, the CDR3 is TGCGCCAGCAGCTTGGAAAAAAGGAGCTACGAGCAGTACTTC. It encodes CASSLEKRSYEQYF.

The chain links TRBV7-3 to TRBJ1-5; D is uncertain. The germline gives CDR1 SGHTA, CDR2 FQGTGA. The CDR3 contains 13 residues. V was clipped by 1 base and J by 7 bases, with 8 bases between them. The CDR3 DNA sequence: TGTGCCAGCAGCTTAAACCCTAGACAGCCCCAGCATTTT. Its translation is CASSLNPRQPQHF.

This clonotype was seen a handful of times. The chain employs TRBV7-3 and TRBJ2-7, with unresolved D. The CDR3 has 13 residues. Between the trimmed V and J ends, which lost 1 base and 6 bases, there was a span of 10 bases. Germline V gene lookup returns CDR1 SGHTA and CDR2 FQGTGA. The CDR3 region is CASSLISQSEQYF. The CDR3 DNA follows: TGTGCCAGCAGCTTAATTAGTCAGAGCGAGCAGTACTTC.

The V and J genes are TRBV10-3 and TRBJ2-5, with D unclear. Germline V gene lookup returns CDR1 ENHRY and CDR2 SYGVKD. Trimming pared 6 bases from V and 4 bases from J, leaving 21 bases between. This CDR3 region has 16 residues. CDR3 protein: CAISEKGRMMGETQYF. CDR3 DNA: TGTGCCATCAGCGAGAAGGGCAGGATGATGGGAGAGACCCAGTACTTC.

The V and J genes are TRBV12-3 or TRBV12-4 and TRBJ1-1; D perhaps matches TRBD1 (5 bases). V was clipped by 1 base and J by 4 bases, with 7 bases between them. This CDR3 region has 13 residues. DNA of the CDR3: TGTGCCAGCAGTTTAGTGGGGGGCACTGAAGCTTTCTTT. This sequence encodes CASSLVGGTEAFF.

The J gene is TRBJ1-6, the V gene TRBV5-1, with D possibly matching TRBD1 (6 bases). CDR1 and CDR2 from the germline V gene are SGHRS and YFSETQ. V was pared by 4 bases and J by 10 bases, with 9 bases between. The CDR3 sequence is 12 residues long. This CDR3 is CASSEGGSPLHF. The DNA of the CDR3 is TGCGCCAGCAGCGAGGGGGGCTCACCCCTCCACTTT.

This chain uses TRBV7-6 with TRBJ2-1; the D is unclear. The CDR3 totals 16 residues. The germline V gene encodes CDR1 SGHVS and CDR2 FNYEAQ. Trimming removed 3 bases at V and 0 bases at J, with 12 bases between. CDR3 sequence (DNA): TGTGCCAGCAGCTTGGCGCCGGCGGCCTCCTACAATGAGCAGTTCTTC. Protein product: CASSLAPAASYNEQFF.

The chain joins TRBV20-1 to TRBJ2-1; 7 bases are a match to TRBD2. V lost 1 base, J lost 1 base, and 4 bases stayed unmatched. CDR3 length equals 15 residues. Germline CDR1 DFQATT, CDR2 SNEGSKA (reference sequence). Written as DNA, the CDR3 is TGCAGTGCTAGAGGTAATAGCGGGTCCTACAATGAGCAGTTCTTC. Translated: CSARGNSGSYNEQFF.

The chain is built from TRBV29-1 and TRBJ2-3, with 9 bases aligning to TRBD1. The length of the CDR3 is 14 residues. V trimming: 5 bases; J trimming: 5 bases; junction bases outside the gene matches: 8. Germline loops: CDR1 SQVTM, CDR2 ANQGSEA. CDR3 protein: CSVTGTGRGDTQYF. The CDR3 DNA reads TGCAGCGTTACAGGGACAGGGCGCGGAGATACGCAGTATTTT.

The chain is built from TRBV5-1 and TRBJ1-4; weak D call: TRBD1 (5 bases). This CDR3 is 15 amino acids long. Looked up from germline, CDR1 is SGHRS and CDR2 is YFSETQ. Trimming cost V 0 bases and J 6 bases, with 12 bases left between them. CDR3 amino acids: CASSLAGYLDEKLFF. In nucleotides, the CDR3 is TGCGCCAGCAGCTTGGCAGGGTATTTGGATGAAAAACTGTTTTTT.

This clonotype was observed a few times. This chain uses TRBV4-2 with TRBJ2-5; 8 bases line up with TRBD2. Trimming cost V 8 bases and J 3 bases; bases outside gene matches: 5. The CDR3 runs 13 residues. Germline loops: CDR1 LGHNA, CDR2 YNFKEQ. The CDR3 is CASALAGKETQYF. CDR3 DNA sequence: TGTGCCAGCGCCTTAGCGGGGAAAGAGACCCAGTACTTC.

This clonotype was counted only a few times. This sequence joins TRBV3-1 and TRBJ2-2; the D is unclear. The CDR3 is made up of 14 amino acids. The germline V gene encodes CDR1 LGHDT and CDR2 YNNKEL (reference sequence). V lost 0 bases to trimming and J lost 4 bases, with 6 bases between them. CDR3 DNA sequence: TGTGCCAGCAGCCAAGATTTGGGCACCGGGGAGCTGTTTTTT. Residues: CASSQDLGTGELFF. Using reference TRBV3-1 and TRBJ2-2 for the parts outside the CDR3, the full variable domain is DTAVSQTPKYLVTQMGNDKSIKCEQNLGHDTMYWYKQDSKKFLKIMFSYNNKELIINETVPNRFSPKSPDKAHLNLHINSLELGDSAVYFCASSQDLGTGELFFGEGSRLTVL.

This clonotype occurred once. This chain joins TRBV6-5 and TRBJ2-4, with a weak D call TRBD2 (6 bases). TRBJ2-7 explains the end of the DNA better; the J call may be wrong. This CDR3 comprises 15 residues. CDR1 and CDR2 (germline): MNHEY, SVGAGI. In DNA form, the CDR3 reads TGTGCCAGCAGGGGTGCGGGGTCCTATCCCTACGAGCAGTACTTC. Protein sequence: CASRGAGSYPYEQYF.

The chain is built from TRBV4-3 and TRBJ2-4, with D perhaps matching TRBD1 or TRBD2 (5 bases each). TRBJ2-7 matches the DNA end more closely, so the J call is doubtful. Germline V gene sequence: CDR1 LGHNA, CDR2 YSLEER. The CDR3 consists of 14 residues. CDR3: CASSLRRGSIEQYF. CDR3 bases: TGCGCCAGCAGCCTAAGACGGGGCTCCATCGAGCAGTACTTC.

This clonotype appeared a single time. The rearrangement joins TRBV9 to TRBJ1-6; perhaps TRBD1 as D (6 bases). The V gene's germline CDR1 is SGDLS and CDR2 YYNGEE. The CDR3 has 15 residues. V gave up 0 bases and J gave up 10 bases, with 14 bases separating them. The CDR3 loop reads CASSVEGRGGSPLHF. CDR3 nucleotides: TGTGCCAGCAGCGTAGAAGGCAGGGGAGGGTCACCCCTCCACTTT.